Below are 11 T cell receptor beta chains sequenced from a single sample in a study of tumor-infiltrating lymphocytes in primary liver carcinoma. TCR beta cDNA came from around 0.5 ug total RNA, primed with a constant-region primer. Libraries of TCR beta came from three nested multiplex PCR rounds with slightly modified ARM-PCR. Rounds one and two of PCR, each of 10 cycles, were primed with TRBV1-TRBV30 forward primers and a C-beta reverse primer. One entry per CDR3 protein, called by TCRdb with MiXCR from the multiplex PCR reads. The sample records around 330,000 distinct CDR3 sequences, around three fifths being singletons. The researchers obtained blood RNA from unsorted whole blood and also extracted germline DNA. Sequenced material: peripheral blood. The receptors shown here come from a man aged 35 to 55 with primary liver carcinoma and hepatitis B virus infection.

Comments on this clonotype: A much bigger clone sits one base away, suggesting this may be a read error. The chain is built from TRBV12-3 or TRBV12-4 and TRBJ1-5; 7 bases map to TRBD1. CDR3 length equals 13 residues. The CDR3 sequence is CACSPGQNQPQHF. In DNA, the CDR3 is TGTGCCTGCAGTCCGGGACAGAATCAGCCCCAGCATTTT.

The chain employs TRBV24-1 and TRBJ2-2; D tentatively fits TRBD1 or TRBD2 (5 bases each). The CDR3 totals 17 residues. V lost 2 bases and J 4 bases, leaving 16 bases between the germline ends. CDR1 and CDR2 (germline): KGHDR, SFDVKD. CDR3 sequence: CATSDSGLGPSTGELFF. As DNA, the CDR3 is TGTGCCACCAGTGATTCCGGATTGGGACCCAGCACCGGGGAGCTGTTTTTT.

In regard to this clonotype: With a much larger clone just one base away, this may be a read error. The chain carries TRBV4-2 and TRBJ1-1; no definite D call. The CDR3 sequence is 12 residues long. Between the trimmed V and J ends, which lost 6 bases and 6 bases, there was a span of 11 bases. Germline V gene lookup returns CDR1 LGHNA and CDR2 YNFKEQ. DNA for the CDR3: TGTGCCAGCAGAGAGTACCCGCCTGAAGCTTTCTTT. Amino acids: CASREYPPEAFF.

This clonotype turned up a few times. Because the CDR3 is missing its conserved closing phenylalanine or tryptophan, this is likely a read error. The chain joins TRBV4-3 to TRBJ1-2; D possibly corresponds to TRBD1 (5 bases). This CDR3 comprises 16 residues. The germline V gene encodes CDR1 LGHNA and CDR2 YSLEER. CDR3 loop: CASSQERDGAIYGYTL. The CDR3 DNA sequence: TGCGCCAGCAGCCAGGAAAGGGACGGAGCTATTTATGGTTACACCTTA.

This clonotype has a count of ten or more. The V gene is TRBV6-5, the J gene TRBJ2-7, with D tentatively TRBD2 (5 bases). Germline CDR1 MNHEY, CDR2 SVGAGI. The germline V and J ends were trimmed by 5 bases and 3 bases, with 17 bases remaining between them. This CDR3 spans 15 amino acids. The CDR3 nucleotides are TGTGCCAGCAGTACCCCAGACTATGTGGACTACGAGCAGTACTTC. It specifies CASSTPDYVDYEQYF.

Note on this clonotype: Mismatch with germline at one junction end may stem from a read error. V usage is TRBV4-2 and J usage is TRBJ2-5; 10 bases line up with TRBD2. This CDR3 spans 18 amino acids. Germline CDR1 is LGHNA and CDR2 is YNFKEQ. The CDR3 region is CASSVGDSGRTFQETQHF. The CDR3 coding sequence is TGTGCCAGCAGCGTGGGAGATAGCGGGAGGACCTTCCAAGAGACCCAACACTTC.

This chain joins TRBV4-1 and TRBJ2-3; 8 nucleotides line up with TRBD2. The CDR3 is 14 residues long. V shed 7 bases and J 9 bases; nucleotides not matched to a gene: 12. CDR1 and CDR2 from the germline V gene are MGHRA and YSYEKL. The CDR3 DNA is TGCGCCAGCAAACAAGATATCGGGAGGGGGACGCAGTATTTT. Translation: CASKQDIGRGTQYF.

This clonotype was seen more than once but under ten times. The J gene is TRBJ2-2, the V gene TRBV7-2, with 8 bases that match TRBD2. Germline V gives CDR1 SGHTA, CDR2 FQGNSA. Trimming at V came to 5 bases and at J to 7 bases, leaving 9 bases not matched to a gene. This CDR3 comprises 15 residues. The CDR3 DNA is TGTGCCAGCAGCCTCGGAAGGACTAGCATCGGGGAGCTGTTTTTT. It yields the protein CASSLGRTSIGELFF.

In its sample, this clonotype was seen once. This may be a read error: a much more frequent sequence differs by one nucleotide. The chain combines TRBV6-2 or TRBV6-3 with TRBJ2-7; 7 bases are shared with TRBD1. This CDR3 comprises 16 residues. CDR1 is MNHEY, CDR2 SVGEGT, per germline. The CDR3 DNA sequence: TGTCCCAGCAGATTCGCCGTACAGGGGCGGGCCTACGAGCAGTACTTC. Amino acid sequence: CPSRFAVQGRAYEQYF.

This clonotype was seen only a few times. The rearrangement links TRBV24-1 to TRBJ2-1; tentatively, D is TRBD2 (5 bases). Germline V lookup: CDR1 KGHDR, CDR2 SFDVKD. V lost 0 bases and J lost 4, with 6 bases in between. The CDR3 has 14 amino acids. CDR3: CATSDLTGYNEQFF. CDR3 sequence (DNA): TGTGCCACCAGTGATTTGACGGGATACAATGAGCAGTTCTTC.

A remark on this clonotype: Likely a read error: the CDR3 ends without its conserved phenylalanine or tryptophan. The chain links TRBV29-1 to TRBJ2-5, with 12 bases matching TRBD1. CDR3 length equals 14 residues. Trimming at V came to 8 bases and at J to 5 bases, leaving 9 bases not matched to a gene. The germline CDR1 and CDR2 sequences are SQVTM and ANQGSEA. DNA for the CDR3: TGCAGCACTGGGGGACAGGGGGCTCGGGAGACCCAGTACATC. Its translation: CSTGGQGARETQYI.